A selection of T cell receptor beta chains follows, all from one sample in a study of T cell repertoires in cytomegalovirus infection. These receptors are not linked to any known antigen. Via MiXCR, TCRdb re-called the reads, giving one row per CDR3 protein. The sample yields about 310,000 distinct CDR3 sequences, more than 20% seen once. Sequenced here: cultured PBMCs, sampled from culture after CMV antigen stimulation. The source is a human donor in good health (CMV status not recorded). Some clones in this sample may be carry-over from other donors' samples. Each CDR3 is given with its conserved first and last residue. The order of the fields is clone size, D gene, V gene, J gene, CDR3 protein, CDR3 DNA. A D gene is named only where the DNA matches it firmly. Clone sizes are given selectively: once, few, many, or a class where the clone is expanded.

-	-	TRBV27	TRBJ1-5	CAGTRLGNQPQHF	TGTGCCGGGACCCGGCTGGGCAATCAGCCCCAGCATTTT
few	TRBD2	TRBV20-1	TRBJ2-1	CSADKSGVSYNEQFF	TGCAGTGCTGATAAGAGCGGGGTCTCCTACAATGAGCAGTTCTTC
-	-	TRBV29-1	TRBJ1-1	CSVEQGASGTEAFF	TGCAGCGTTGAACAAGGGGCGTCGGGCACTGAAGCTTTCTTT
few	TRBD1	TRBV5-6	TRBJ1-5	CASSPRTGGLSNQPQHF	TGTGCCAGCAGCCCGAGGACAGGGGGCCTTAGCAATCAGCCCCAGCATTTT
-	TRBD1	TRBV19	TRBJ1-4	CASSLTSGQGGEKLFF	TGTGCCAGTAGCCTAACCTCGGGACAGGGTGGGGAAAAACTGTTTTTT
few	-	TRBV18	TRBJ2-6	CASSPPRSEAGANVLTF	TGTGCCAGCTCACCACCTCGGTCAGAGGCTGGGGCCAACGTCCTGACTTTC
few	-	TRBV11-2	TRBJ2-3	CASSYGNTDTQYF	TGTGCCAGCAGTTATGGGAACACAGATACGCAGTATTTT
-	-	TRBV7-2	TRBJ2-2	CASSLAGWATSGELFF	TGTGCCAGCAGCTTAGCGGGTTGGGCCACCTCCGGGGAGCTGTTTTTT
few	-	TRBV10-3	TRBJ1-2	CAISESVYYGYTF	TGTGCCATCAGTGAATCGGTGTACTATGGCTACACCTTC
-	-	TRBV5-1	TRBJ2-1	CASSLARGRAYNEQFF	TGCGCCAGCAGCTTGGCCAGAGGGAGAGCTTACAATGAGCAGTTCTTC
few	-	TRBV9	TRBJ2-5	CASSVGSRGETQYF	TGTGCCAGCAGCGTAGGCTCCCGAGGAGAGACCCAGTACTTC
-	-	TRBV12-3/TRBV12-4	TRBJ2-7	CASRLVTEQYF	TGTGCCAGCAGACTCGTGACCGAGCAGTACTTC
few	TRBD1	TRBV6-2/TRBV6-3	TRBJ1-5	CASSYGQGAGQPQHF	TGTGCCAGCAGTTACGGACAGGGGGCAGGGCAGCCCCAGCATTTT
-	-	TRBV12-3/TRBV12-4	TRBJ2-3	CASSLGGPGAQYF	TGTGCCAGCAGTTTAGGCGGACCCGGGGCGCAGTATTTT
-	-	TRBV4-1	TRBJ1-5	CASSQAPDRADSNQPQHF	TGCGCCAGCAGCCAAGCCCCGGATCGGGCGGATAGCAATCAGCCCCAGCATTTT
few	-	TRBV12-3/TRBV12-4	TRBJ2-5	CASSRGDRLGAGTQYF	TGTGCCAGCAGTCGAGGAGACCGACTTGGGGCGGGGACCCAGTACTTC
few	-	TRBV10-3	TRBJ1-3	CAISDRVRGNTIYF	TGTGCCATCAGTGATAGAGTTCGTGGAAACACCATATATTTT
many	-	TRBV7-2	TRBJ1-4	CASSPTTSTATNEKLFF	TGTGCCAGCAGCCCCACCACGTCAACAGCAACTAATGAAAAACTGTTTTTT
once	TRBD2	TRBV25-1	TRBJ2-1	CASSVGSSGSVGQFF	TGTGCCAGCAGTGTGGGGTCTAGCGGGAGTGTCGGGCAGTTCTTC
-	-	TRBV4-1	TRBJ1-5	CASGGSNQPQHF	TGCGCCTCGGGGGGTAGCAATCAGCCCCAGCATTTT
few	-	TRBV27	TRBJ2-1	CASSRQPRGYNEQFF	TGTGCCAGCAGCAGACAGCCCAGGGGTTACAATGAGCAGTTCTTC
many	TRBD2	TRBV6-1	TRBJ2-5	CASSELAGGPETQYF	TGTGCCAGCAGTGAACTAGCGGGAGGGCCAGAGACCCAGTACTTC
-	TRBD2	TRBV28	TRBJ2-3	CASTLRAGVGTDTQYF	TGTGCCAGCACCCTCCGAGCGGGAGTTGGCACAGATACGCAGTATTTT
-	-	TRBV18	TRBJ2-4	CASSPPNGLAKNIQYF	TGTGCCAGCTCACCACCCAATGGGCTAGCCAAAAACATTCAGTACTTC
-	-	TRBV5-8	TRBJ1-1	CASSLALLDTEAFF	TGTGCCAGCAGCTTGGCCCTACTCGACACTGAAGCTTTCTTT
few	-	TRBV6-5	TRBJ2-3	CASSYSGQGIVTDTQYF	TGTGCCAGCAGTTACTCCGGCCAGGGTATAGTAACAGATACGCAGTATTTT
-	TRBD1	TRBV7-9	TRBJ2-3	CASSYRDRTDTQYF	TGTGCCAGCAGCTATCGGGACAGAACAGATACGCAGTATTTT
few	-	TRBV18	TRBJ1-1	CASSPGQNVNTEAFF	TGTGCCAGCTCACCCGGGCAGAACGTGAACACTGAAGCTTTCTTT
-	-	TRBV11-3	TRBJ2-5	CASSPRLTQETQYF	TGTGCCAGCAGCCCGAGACTAACTCAAGAGACCCAGTACTTC
few	TRBD1	TRBV6-5	TRBJ1-4	CASSYSAGTGVAGGKLFF	TGTGCCAGCAGTTACTCGGCCGGGACAGGGGTTGCGGGTGGAAAACTGTTTTTT
-	-	TRBV7-6	TRBJ1-1	CASSLVPGRSRVAEAFF	TGTGCCAGCAGCTTGGTTCCGGGCAGGTCACGGGTCGCTGAAGCTTTCTTT
many	TRBD2	TRBV7-2	TRBJ2-3	CASTTGGGADTQYF	TGTGCCAGCACCACGGGAGGGGGAGCAGATACGCAGTATTTT
many	TRBD2	TRBV7-9	TRBJ2-7	CASSPPRAGEWNEQYF	TGTGCCAGCAGCCCCCCCAGAGCGGGAGAGTGGAACGAGCAGTACTTC
many	-	TRBV7-2	TRBJ2-5	CASSLLSKETQYF	TGTGCCAGCAGCTTACTCTCAAAAGAGACCCAGTACTTC
-	TRBD2	TRBV27	TRBJ2-3	CASSLWLAGPTDTQYF	TGTGCCAGCAGTTTATGGTTAGCGGGGCCCACAGATACGCAGTATTTT
many	TRBD2	TRBV6-2/TRBV6-3	TRBJ2-1	CASSSPGLAGGSSYNEQFF	TGTGCCAGCAGTTCCCCGGGACTAGCGGGAGGGAGCTCCTACAATGAGCAGTTCTTC
-	-	TRBV19	TRBJ1-2	CAGYRARRYTF	TGTGCCGGTTACAGGGCTCGTCGCTACACCTTC
few	TRBD2	TRBV6-2/TRBV6-3	TRBJ2-1	CASSRLAGGYNEQFF	TGTGCCAGCAGCCGTCTAGCGGGAGGCTACAATGAGCAGTTCTTC
-	TRBD1	TRBV6-6	TRBJ2-1	CASRTSGTGGDEQFF	TGTGCCAGCAGAACCTCCGGGACAGGGGGCGATGAGCAGTTCTTC
many	-	TRBV7-2	TRBJ1-1	CASSFLNTEAFF	TGTGCCAGCAGCTTTTTGAACACTGAAGCTTTCTTT
-	TRBD2	TRBV18	TRBJ2-5	CASSSFNLAEETQYF	TGTGCCAGCTCGTCATTTAATCTAGCGGAGGAGACCCAGTACTTC
few	-	TRBV19	TRBJ1-4	CASTGYRDNGEKLFF	TGTGCCAGTACCGGATACCGGGACAATGGGGAAAAACTGTTTTTT
few	TRBD2	TRBV10-2	TRBJ2-2	CASTHSGRVNTGELFF	TGCGCCAGCACCCATAGCGGGAGGGTTAACACCGGGGAGCTGTTTTTT
few	-	TRBV7-9	TRBJ1-6	CASSLAAGNSPLHF	TGTGCCAGCAGCTTAGCGGCGGGAAATTCACCCCTCCACTTT
many	TRBD2	TRBV7-8	TRBJ2-1	CASSATTSGGYNEQFF	TGTGCCAGCAGCGCAACAACTAGCGGGGGATACAATGAGCAGTTCTTC
few	TRBD1	TRBV24-1	TRBJ2-1	CATSDSGQIYNEQFF	TGTGCCACCAGTGATTCGGGACAGATTTACAATGAGCAGTTCTTC
-	-	TRBV19	TRBJ1-6	CASSKKGGNNSPLHF	TGTGCCAGTAGCAAAAAGGGAGGAAATAATTCACCCCTCCACTTT
once	-	TRBV5-1	TRBJ1-1	CASSFGQYTEAFF	TGCGCCAGCAGCTTCGGACAGTACACTGAAGCTTTCTTT
many	TRBD2	TRBV7-8	TRBJ2-1	CASRVGSGSSYNEQFF	TGTGCCAGCAGGGTGGGTAGCGGGTCATCCTACAATGAGCAGTTCTTC
-	-	TRBV19	TRBJ1-1	CASSPLRATEAFF	TGTGCCAGTAGCCCCCTAAGGGCCACTGAAGCTTTCTTT
few	-	TRBV19	TRBJ1-6	CARDVDGKNNSPLHF	TGTGCCAGGGACGTTGACGGGAAGAATAATTCACCCCTCCACTTT
-	-	TRBV27	TRBJ2-4	CASGTGLAKNIQYF	TGTGCCAGCGGAACAGGGTTAGCCAAAAACATTCAGTACTTC
-	-	TRBV30	TRBJ2-7	CTWNPADRSYEQYF	TGTACCTGGAACCCGGCAGACCGCTCCTACGAGCAGTACTTC
-	-	TRBV6-5	TRBJ2-6	CASSTGLPGGANVLTF	TGTGCCAGCAGTACAGGGTTGCCGGGTGGGGCCAACGTCCTGACTTTC
few	TRBD2	TRBV7-2	TRBJ2-7	CASGGGTGQYF	TGTGCCAGCGGGGGGGGTACGGGGCAGTACTTC
few	TRBD2	TRBV15	TRBJ2-3	CATSSSGRDTDTQYF	TGTGCCACCAGCAGTAGCGGGAGAGACACAGATACGCAGTATTTT
few	-	TRBV6-2/TRBV6-3	TRBJ2-6	CASSSTSTSGANVLTF	TGTGCCAGCAGTTCTACTTCGACCTCTGGGGCCAACGTCCTGACTTTC
many	TRBD2	TRBV7-2	TRBJ2-1	CASSLAPASGTHEQFF	TGTGCCAGCAGCTTAGCGCCCGCTAGCGGGACACACGAGCAGTTCTTC
-	TRBD2	TRBV7-8	TRBJ2-3	CASSYQSGGLAGDTQYF	TGTGCCAGCAGCTACCAGAGTGGGGGACTAGCGGGGGATACGCAGTATTTT
many	-	TRBV7-3	TRBJ1-3	CASSLTQASSGNTIYF	TGTGCCAGCAGCTTAACCCAAGCGAGCTCTGGAAACACCATATATTTT